This T cell receptor (beta chain) derives from a study of radiotherapy plus CTLA-4 blockade in lung cancer. Study-wide findings and caveats: In blood, TCR clones derived from the tumor expanded after radiotherapy plus ipilimumab. Reported findings show early blood T cell clone dynamics, with interferon-beta, best predicted response.

Some clones are missing from TCRdb's copy, which holds only in-frame ones; the method was immunoSEQ multiplex PCR. The table includes approximately 65,000 clones, approximately 80% detected once. The ends were cut back, 2 bases at V and 3 bases at J, with 7 bases in the middle. The CDR3 runs 14 residues. Germline values: CDR1 WNHNN, CDR2 SYGVQD (reference sequence). A word on this clone: Its antigen is not identified.

Participants had chemo-refractory metastatic non-small-cell lung cancer and were treated with focal radiation plus ipilimumab CTLA-4 blockade. The sequencing used peripheral blood, collected from a patient treated with radiotherapy plus ipilimumab. The chain links TRBV10-1 to TRBJ2-2, with a weak D call TRBD1 (6 bases). The TCR originated in a human donor with non-small cell lung cancer who had a complete response to radiotherapy plus ipilimumab. Here the CDR3 DNA reads TGCGCCAGCAGTGAGGGGACATACACCGGGGAGCTGTTTTTT. Its translation: CASSEGTYTGELFF.